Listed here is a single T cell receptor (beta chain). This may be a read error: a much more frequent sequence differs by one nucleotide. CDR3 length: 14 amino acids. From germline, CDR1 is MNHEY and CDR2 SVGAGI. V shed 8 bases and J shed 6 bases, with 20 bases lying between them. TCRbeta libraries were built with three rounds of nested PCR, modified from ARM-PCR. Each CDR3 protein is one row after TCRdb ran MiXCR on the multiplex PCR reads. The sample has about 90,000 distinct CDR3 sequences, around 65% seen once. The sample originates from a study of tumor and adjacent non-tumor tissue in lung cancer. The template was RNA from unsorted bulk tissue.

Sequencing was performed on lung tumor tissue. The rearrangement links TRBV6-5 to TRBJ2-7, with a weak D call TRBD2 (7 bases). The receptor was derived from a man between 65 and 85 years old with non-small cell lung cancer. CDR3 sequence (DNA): TGTGCCAGCGGCCTGGACAGTGCGGGGGCCGAGCAGTACTTC. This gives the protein CASGLDSAGAEQYF.